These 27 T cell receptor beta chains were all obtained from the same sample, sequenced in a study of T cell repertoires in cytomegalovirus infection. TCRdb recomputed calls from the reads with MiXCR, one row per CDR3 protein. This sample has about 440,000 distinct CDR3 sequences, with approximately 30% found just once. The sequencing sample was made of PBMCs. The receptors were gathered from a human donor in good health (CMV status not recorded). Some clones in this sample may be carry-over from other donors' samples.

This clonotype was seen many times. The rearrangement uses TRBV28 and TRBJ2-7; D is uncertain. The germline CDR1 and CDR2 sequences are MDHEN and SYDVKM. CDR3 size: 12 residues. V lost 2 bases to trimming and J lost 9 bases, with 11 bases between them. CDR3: CASSLPGPRQYF. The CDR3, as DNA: TGTGCCAGCAGTTTACCGGGCCCTCGGCAGTACTTC.

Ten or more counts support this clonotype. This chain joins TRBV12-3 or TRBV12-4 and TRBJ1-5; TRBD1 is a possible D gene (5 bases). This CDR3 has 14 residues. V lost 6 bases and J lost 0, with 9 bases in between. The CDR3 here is CASRFTGSNQPQHF. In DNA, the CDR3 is TGTGCCAGCAGATTCACAGGTAGCAATCAGCCCCAGCATTTT.

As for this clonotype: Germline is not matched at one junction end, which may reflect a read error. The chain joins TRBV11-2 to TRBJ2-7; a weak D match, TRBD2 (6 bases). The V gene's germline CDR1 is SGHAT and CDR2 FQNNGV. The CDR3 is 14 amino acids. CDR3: CVSSLGGTAYGQYF. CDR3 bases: TGTGTCAGCAGCTTAGGAGGGACCGCCTACGGGCAGTACTTC. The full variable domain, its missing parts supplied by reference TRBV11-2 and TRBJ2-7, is EAGVAQSPRYKIIEKRQSVAFWCNPISGHATLYWYQQILGQGPKLLIQFQNNGVVDDSQLPKDRFSAERLKGVDSTLKIQPAKLEDSAVYLCVSSLGGTAYGQYFGPGTRLTVT.

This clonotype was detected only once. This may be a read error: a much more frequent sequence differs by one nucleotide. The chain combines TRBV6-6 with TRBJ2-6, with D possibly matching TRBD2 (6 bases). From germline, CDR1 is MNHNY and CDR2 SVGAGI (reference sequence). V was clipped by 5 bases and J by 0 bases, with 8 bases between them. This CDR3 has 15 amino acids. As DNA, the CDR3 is TGTGCCAGCAGTGACGGGGGCTCTGGGGCCAACGTCCTGACTTTC. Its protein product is CASSDGGSGANVLTF.

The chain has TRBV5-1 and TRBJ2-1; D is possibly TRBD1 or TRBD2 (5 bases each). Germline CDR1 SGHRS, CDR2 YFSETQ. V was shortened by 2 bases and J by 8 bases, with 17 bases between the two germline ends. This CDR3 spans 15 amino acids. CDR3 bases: TGCGCCAGCAGCTTCGGGGCGTCAGGGAACTATGAGCAGTTCTTC. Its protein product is CASSFGASGNYEQFF.

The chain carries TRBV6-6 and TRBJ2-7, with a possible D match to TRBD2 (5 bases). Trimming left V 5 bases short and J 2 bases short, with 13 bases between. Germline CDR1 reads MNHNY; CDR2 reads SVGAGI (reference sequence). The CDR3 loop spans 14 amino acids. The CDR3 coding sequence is TGTGCCAGCAGTATTACCCCGGGGACCTACGAGCAGTACTTC. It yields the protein CASSITPGTYEQYF.

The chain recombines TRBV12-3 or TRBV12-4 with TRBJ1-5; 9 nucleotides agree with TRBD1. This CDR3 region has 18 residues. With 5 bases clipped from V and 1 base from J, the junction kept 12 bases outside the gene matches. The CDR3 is CASSLFRTGAKSNQPQHF. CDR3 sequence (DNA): TGTGCCAGCAGTCTATTCCGGACAGGGGCAAAGAGCAATCAGCCCCAGCATTTT.

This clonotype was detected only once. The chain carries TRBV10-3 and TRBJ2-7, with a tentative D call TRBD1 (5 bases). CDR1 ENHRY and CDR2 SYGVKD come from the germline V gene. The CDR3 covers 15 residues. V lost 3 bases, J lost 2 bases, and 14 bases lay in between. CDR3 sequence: CAISDTGQPAYEQYF. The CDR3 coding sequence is TGTGCCATCAGTGATACAGGCCAACCCGCCTACGAGCAGTACTTC.

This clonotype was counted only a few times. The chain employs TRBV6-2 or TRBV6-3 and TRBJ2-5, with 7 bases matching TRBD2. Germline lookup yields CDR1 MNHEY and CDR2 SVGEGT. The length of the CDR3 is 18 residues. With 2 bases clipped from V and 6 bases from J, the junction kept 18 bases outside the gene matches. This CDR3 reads CASSYGPDSEGGRKTQYF. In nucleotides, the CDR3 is TGTGCCAGCAGTTACGGACCGGATAGCGAGGGCGGGAGAAAGACCCAGTACTTC.

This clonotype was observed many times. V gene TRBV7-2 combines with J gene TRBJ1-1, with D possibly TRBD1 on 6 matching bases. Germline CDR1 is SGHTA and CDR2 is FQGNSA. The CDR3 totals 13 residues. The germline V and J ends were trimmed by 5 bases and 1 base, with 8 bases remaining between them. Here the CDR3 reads CASSRTANTEAFF. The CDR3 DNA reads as TGTGCCAGCAGCCGGACAGCGAACACTGAAGCTTTCTTT. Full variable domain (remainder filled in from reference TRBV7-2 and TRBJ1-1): GAGVSQSPSNKVTEKGKDVELRCDPISGHTALYWYRQSLGQGLEFLIYFQGNSAPDKSGLPSDRFSAERTGGSVSTLTIQRTQQEDSAVYLCASSRTANTEAFFGQGTRLTVV.

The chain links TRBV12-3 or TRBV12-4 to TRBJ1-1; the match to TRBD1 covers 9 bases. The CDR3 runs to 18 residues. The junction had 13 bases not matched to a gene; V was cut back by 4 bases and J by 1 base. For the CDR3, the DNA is TGTGCCAGCAGTTGCCTCCCAGGGACAGGGAAGAGGAACACTGAAGCTTTCTTT. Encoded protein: CASSCLPGTGKRNTEAFF.

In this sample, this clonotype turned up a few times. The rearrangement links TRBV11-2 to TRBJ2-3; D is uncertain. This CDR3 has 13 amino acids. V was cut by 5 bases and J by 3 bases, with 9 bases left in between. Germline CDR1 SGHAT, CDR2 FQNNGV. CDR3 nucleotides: TGTGCCAGCAGCGATCGTCCGACAGATACGCAGTATTTT. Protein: CASSDRPTDTQYF.

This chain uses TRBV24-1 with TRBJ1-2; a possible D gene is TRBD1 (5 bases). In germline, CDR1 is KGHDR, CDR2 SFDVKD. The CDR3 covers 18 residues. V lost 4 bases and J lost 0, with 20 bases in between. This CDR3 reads CATSEPPGRSSANYGYTF. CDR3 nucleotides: TGTGCCACCAGTGAGCCTCCGGGACGGTCGAGTGCTAACTATGGCTACACCTTC.

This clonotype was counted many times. CDR3: CASSLFEGVYGYTF. The CDR3 DNA reads as TGTGCCAGCAGCCTTTTCGAAGGGGTCTATGGCTACACCTTC. This chain connects TRBV7-2 to TRBJ1-2; the D gene is possibly TRBD1 (5 bases). V gave up 5 bases and J gave up 4 bases, with 14 bases separating them. Germline V gives CDR1 SGHTA, CDR2 FQGNSA. The CDR3 totals 14 residues.

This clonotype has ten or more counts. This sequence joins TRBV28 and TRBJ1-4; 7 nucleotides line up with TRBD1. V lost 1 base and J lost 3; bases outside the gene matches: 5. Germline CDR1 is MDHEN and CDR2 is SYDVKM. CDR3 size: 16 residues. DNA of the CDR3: TGTGCCAGCAGTTTATCTGCAGGGGGATCTAATGAAAAACTGTTTTTT. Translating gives CASSLSAGGSNEKLFF.

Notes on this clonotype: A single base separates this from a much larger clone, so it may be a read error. In nucleotides, the CDR3 is TGTGCCAGCAGCTTAGGCCCTCGAGGGAACACCGGGGATCTGTTTTTT. This encodes CASSLGPRGNTGDLFF. V and J are TRBV7-6 and TRBJ2-2; tentative D call: TRBD2 (5 bases). The CDR3 is made up of 16 amino acids. Germline CDR1 and CDR2: SGHVS and FNYEAQ.

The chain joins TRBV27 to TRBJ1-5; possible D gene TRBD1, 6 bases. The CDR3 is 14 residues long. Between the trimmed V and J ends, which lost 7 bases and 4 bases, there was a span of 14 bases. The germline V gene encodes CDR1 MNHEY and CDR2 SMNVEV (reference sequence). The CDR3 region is CASTPGAGNQPQHF. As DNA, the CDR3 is TGTGCCAGCACGCCAGGGGCAGGGAATCAGCCCCAGCATTTT.

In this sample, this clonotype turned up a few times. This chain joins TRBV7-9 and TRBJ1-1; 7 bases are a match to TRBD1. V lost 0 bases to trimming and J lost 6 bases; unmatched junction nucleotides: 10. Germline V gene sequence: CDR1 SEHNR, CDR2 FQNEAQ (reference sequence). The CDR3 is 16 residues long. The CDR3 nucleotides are TGTGCCAGCAGCTTAGCAGGAGGGGGCAGTGGGGCTGAAGCTTTCTTT. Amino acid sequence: CASSLAGGGSGAEAFF.

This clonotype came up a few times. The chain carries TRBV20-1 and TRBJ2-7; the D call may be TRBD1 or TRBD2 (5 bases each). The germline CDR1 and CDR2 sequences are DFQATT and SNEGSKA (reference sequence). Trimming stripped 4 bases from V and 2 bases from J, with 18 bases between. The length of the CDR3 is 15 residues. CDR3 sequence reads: CSANPEGRVTYEQYF. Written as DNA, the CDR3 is TGCAGTGCTAATCCAGAGGGCAGGGTCACCTACGAGCAGTACTTC.

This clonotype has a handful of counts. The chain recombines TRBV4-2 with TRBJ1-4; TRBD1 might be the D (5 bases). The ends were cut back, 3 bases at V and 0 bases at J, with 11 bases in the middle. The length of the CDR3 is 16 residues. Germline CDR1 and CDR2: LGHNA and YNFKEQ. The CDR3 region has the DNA TGTGCCAGCAGCCAGGTGGGACCGTCAACTAATGAAAAACTGTTTTTT. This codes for CASSQVGPSTNEKLFF.

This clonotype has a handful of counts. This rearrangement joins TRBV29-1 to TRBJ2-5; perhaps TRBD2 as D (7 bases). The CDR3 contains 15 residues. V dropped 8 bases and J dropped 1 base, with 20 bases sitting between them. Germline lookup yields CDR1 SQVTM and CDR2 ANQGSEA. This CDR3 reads CSIRGRPGGQETQYF. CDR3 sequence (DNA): TGCAGCATCCGGGGGCGACCGGGGGGCCAAGAGACCCAGTACTTC.

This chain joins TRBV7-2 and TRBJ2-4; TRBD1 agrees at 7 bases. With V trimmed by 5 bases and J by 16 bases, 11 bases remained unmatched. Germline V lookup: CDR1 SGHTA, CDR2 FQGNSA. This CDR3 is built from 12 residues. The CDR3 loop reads CASSREGQLVYF. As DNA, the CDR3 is TGTGCCAGCAGCCGCGAGGGACAGTTAGTTTACTTC. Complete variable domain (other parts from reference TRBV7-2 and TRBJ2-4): GAGVSQSPSNKVTEKGKDVELRCDPISGHTALYWYRQSLGQGLEFLIYFQGNSAPDKSGLPSDRFSAERTGGSVSTLTIQRTQQEDSAVYLCASSREGQLVYFGAGTRLSVL.

The CDR3 DNA sequence: TGCGCCAGCAGCCAAGATCCGTCGGGGAACACTGAAGCTTTCTTT. Its protein is CASSQDPSGNTEAFF. J is TRBJ1-1 and V is TRBV4-1; D is unresolved. The CDR3 is made up of 15 amino acids. Germline CDR1 reads MGHRA; CDR2 reads YSYEKL. Trimming took off 0 bases at V and 1 base at J, with 9 bases between the two ends.

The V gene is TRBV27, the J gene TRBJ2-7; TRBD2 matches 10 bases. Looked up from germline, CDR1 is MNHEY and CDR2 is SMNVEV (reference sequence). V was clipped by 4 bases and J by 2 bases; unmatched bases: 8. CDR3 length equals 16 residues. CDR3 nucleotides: TGTGCCAGCAGTTCCAGAAGGACTAGCGGACCCTACGAGCAGTACTTC. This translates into CASSSRRTSGPYEQYF.

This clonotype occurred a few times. CDR3 residues: CASSLGRTGREKLFF. In DNA form, the CDR3 reads TGCGCCAGCAGCTTGGGAAGGACAGGGAGGGAAAAACTGTTTTTT. V is TRBV5-1 and J is TRBJ1-4; 8 nucleotides agree with TRBD1. Germline loops: CDR1 SGHRS, CDR2 YFSETQ. This CDR3 has 15 amino acids. V trimming: 0 bases; J trimming: 8 bases; junction bases outside the gene matches: 6.

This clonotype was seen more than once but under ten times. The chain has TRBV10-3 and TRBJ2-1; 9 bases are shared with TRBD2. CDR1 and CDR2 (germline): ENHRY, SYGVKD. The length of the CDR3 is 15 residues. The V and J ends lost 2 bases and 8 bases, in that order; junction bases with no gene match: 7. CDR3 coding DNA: TGTGCCATCAGTGAGCCGGGACTAGCAGGGGATGAGCAGTTCTTC. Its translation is CAISEPGLAGDEQFF.

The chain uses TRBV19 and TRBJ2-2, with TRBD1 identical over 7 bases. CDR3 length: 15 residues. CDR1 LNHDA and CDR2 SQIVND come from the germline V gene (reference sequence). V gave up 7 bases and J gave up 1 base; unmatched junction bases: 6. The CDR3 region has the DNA TGTGCCAGTACTTCCGGGACAGAGAACACCGGGGAGCTGTTTTTT. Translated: CASTSGTENTGELFF.